These T cell receptor beta chains were read from a single sample in a study of blood T cell repertoires in COVID-19. TCRdb's table, derived via immunoSEQ multiplex PCR, lists solely in-frame clones and lacks some. This table has roughly 38,000 clones, about 80% appearing once. The sample taken for sequencing was peripheral blood. The receptors stem from a man between 65 and 80 years old with active or convalescent COVID-19. Both conserved end residues are part of each CDR3. The order of the fields is D gene, clone size, V gene, J gene, CDR3 protein, CDR3 DNA. D genes are given only for firm matches. Clone size, where shown, is once, few, many, or a class for clones that have expanded.

>TRBD1|few|TRBV6-5|TRBJ1-2
CASSYPQGTGPRGYTF
TGTGCCAGCAGTTACCCACAAGGGACAGGCCCTAGAGGCTACACCTTC
>.|.|TRBV6-6|TRBJ1-2
CASSYDTGGYTF
TGTGCCAGCAGTTACGATACGGGAGGCTACACCTTC
>.|.|TRBV28|TRBJ1-1
CASSLVGSPEAFF
TGTGCCAGCAGTTTAGTGGGGAGCCCTGAAGCTTTCTTT
>TRBD1|many|TRBV5-4|TRBJ2-2
CASSFQGVYTGELFF
TGTGCCAGCAGCTTTCAGGGGGTGTACACCGGGGAGCTGTTTTTT
>.|.|TRBV7-2|TRBJ2-5
CASSPRGHQETQYF
TGTGCCAGCAGCCCACGGGGACATCAAGAGACCCAGTACTTC
>.|few|TRBV28|TRBJ1-5
CASSLYAGVDSQPQHF
TGTGCCAGCAGTTTGTATGCGGGGGTCGACAGCCAGCCCCAGCATTTT
>.|.|TRBV7-3|TRBJ2-3
CASSYQGSDTQYF
TGTGCCAGCAGCTATCAGGGCTCAGATACGCAGTATTTT
>.|.|TRBV2|TRBJ2-1
CATRDFHSYNEQFF
TGTGCCACACGGGACTTCCACTCCTACAATGAGCAGTTCTTC
>.|.|TRBV7-6|TRBJ1-3
CASSNGTFSGNTIYF
TGTGCCAGCAGCAACGGGACATTTTCTGGAAACACCATATATTTT
>TRBD2|.|TRBV6-5|TRBJ2-2
CASTSGGRVGELFF
TGTGCCAGCACTAGCGGGGGGCGGGTCGGGGAGCTGTTTTTT
>TRBD1|.|TRBV11-2|TRBJ1-4
CASSWGQGANEKLFF
TGTGCCAGCAGCTGGGGCCAGGGGGCTAATGAAAAACTGTTTTTT
>.|.|TRBV20-1|TRBJ2-7
CSARGQYEQYF
TGCAGTGCTCGCGGACAGTACGAGCAGTACTTC
>.|few|TRBV9|TRBJ2-1
CASSPRAGADNEQFF
TGTGCCAGCAGCCCCCGGGCAGGGGCCGACAATGAGCAGTTCTTC
>TRBD2|.|TRBV28|TRBJ2-3
CASTAGGRRGTDTQYF
TGTGCCAGCACCGCGGGGGGGAGACGTGGAACAGATACGCAGTATTTT
>TRBD1|.|TRBV9|TRBJ1-3
CASSVGDSSGNTIYF
TGTGCCAGCAGCGTGGGGGACAGCTCTGGAAACACCATATATTTT
>.|once|TRBV12-5|TRBJ1-6
CASGPPGGASLHF
TGTGCTAGTGGTCCACCCGGGGGGGCGAGCCTCCACTTT
>TRBD1|.|TRBV6-6|TRBJ2-3
CASSTHQTGDTQYF
TGTGCCAGCAGTACCCACCAGACAGGGGATACGCAGTATTTT
>.|.|TRBV3-1/TRBV3-2|TRBJ2-6
CASSQGTSGANVLTF
TGTGCCAGCAGCCAGGGGACTTCTGGGGCCAACGTCCTGACTTTC
>TRBD2|.|TRBV29-1|TRBJ2-7
CSVSKGLAGSEQYF
TGCAGCGTCTCAAAGGGACTAGCGGGGTCCGAGCAGTACTTC
>.|.|TRBV18|TRBJ1-4
CASSPPNVDRNNEKLFF
TGTGCCAGCTCACCACCTAACGTGGACAGAAATAATGAAAAACTGTTTTTT
>TRBD1|few|TRBV7-2|TRBJ1-6
CASKRTGDRENSPLHF
TGTGCCAGCAAACGGACGGGGGACAGGGAGAATTCACCCCTCCACTTT
>TRBD2|few|TRBV7-2|TRBJ2-1
CASSLSSGGAYNEQFF
TGTGCCAGCAGCTTATCCAGCGGGGGGGCCTACAATGAGCAGTTCTTC
>.|.|TRBV18|TRBJ1-4
CASSPVDGTPNEKLFF
TGTGCCAGCTCACCTGTGGATGGGACACCTAATGAAAAACTGTTTTTT
>.|.|TRBV6-1|TRBJ1-3
CASSYAGDTIYF
TGTGCCAGCAGTTATGCGGGGGACACCATATATTTT
>TRBD2|.|TRBV13|TRBJ2-7
CASSPNLAGVNEQYF
TGTGCCAGCAGCCCGAACCTAGCGGGGGTGAACGAGCAGTACTTC
>.|.|TRBV6-5|TRBJ2-5
CASSSRQEQETQYF
TGTGCCAGCAGTTCTAGACAGGAACAAGAGACCCAGTACTTC
>TRBD1|.|TRBV5-4|TRBJ2-7
CASSLGTGGWYEQYF
TGTGCCAGCAGCTTGGGGACAGGGGGGTGGTACGAGCAGTACTTC
>.|.|TRBV19|TRBJ1-1
CASIWPSGAEAFF
TGTGCCAGTATTTGGCCTTCAGGCGCTGAAGCTTTCTTT
>TRBD1|once|TRBV12-3/TRBV12-4|TRBJ2-7
CASSLEGANEQYF
TGTGCCAGCAGTTTAGAGGGGGCAAACGAGCAGTACTTC